The clone carrying this T cell receptor (beta chain) was seen more than once but under ten times. V dropped 4 bases and J dropped 2; count of bases not matched to a gene: 8. CDR3 length equals 17 residues. TCRdb re-called the reads with MiXCR, one entry per CDR3 protein. The sample lists some 440,000 distinct CDR3 sequences; roughly 31% were seen once. The data are from a study of T cell repertoires in cytomegalovirus infection. The receptor comes from a human donor in good health (CMV status not recorded). Some clones in this sample may be carry-over from other donors' samples. Sequences were obtained from PBMCs. The chain has TRBV12-3 or TRBV12-4 and TRBJ1-3; TRBD1 matches at 10 bases. The CDR3 spells CASSSTPDRGPGNTIYF. For the CDR3, the DNA is TGTGCCAGCAGTTCGACCCCCGACAGGGGGCCTGGAAACACCATATATTTT.